This paragraph covers one TCR beta chain sequence. Its matching antigen is unknown. Other DNA variants within this sample encode the same CDR3. This entry belongs to a study of shared clonotypes between healthy human individuals. Study-wide results and caveats: Larger richness was generally estimated for naive than memory subsets.

The CDR3 sequence is 11 residues long. The V end lost 8 bases, the J end lost 2 bases, and 7 bases lay between the germline ends. CDR1 and CDR2 from the germline V gene are ENHRY and SYGVKD. Each PCR replicate from the sorted subsets contained 200 to 250 ng DNA, which is about 30,000 T cell genomes. As handled by the study authors: Sequence data from immunoSEQ were junction-only and lacked quality scores; consequently, filtering differed. The table came from immunoSEQ multiplex PCR; TCRdb's copy has only in-frame clones and leaves some out. The V and J calls and clone size were taken over from that table, and D and trimming were inferred from the DNA. The table has about 2.4 million clones, 93% seen once.

The source is a man aged 18 to 29 in good health. Some clones in this sample may be carry-over from other donors' samples. The sample was naive CD4+ T cells from PBMCs. As for subset: CD45RA+ positively selected. The chain recombines TRBV10-3 with TRBJ2-7; TRBD2 might be the D (6 bases). As DNA, the CDR3 is TGTGCCATCTCGGGGGCCTACGAGCAGTACTTC. It is translated as CAISGAYEQYF.